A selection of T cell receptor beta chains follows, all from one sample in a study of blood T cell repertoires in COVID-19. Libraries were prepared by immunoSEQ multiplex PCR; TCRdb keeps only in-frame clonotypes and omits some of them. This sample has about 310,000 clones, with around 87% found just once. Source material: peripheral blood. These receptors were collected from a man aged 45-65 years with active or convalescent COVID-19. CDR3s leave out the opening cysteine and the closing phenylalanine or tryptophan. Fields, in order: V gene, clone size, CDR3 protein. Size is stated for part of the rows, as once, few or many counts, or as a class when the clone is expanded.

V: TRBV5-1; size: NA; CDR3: ASSPLSGVETQY
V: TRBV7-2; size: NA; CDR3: ASSLRTNSYNEQF
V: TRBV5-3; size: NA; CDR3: ARKNRDPNYGYT
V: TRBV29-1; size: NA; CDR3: SVEAPGTGFNYGYT
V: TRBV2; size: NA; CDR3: ASSRLLDPNEQF
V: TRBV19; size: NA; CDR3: ASSIVGLYNSPLH
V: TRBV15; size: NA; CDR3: ATSRTGRNTDTQY
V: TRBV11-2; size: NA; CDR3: ASSLEWGGYEQF
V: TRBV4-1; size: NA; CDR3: ASSLNREYEQY
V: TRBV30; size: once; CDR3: AHPGGTNEQF
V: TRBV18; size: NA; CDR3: ASSPQGPNTEAF
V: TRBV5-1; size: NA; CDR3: ASSPSAGQIGANVLT
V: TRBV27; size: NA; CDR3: ASSFLGGATYEQY
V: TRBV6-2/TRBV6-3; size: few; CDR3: ASSSGLVEQF
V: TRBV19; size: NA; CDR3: ASSVGQGVIQF
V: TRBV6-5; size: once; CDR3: ASSFQGIWAEAF
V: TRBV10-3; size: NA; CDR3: AISEGHGYT
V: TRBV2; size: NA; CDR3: ASSKGGDQPQH
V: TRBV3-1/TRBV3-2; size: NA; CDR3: ASSQDLAGAQGYT
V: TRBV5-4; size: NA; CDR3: ASSFDRLNTEAF
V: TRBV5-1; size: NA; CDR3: ASSLSGTNEKLF
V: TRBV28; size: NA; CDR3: ASSELQGARTEAF
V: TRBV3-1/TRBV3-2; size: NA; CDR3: ASSRTGISEKLF
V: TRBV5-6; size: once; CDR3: ASRPRGSSGNTIY
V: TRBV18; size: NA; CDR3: ASSPDAGAAEAF
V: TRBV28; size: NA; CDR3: ASSFYDRGVSGELF
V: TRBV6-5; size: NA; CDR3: ASIPTGTYGYT
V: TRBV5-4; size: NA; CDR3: ASSSPAGDYGYT
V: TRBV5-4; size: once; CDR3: ASSLSGGTEAF
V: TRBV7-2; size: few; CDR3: ASSWVRLAGGNEQF
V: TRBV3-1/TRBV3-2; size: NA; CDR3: ASSQTGETQY
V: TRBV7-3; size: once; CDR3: ASSLNVGGVAGELF
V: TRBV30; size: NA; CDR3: AWSVRDRETEAF
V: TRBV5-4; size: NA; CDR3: ASSLERAGGNEQF
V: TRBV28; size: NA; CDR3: ASSLSMLYTEAF
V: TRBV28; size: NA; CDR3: ASSTERTGDYEQY
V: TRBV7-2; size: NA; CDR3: ASSLASRGMIEAF
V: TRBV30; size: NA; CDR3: AWSVKGGLATNEQF
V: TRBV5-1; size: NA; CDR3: ASSFGAGGMNTEAF
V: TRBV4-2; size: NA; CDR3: ASSQHRDTEANYGYT
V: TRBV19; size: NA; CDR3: ASSRTSGRPTFRTDTQY
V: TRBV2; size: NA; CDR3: ASSEAGGGTQY
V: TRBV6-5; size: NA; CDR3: ASSLDRGDTQY
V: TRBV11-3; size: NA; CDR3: ASSLGQGNYGYT
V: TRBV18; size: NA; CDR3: ASSSGQGLTGELF
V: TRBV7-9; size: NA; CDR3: ASSLASGANVLT
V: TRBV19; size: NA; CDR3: ASIGGRSNQPQH
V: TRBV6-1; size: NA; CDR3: ASSEIAIYSNQPQH
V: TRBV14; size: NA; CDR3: ASSPGQPRVRSEKLF
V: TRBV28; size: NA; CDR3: ASSPYGGNTEAF
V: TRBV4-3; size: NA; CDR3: ASSQDAGDYGYT
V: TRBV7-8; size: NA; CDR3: ASSRGGTSRTTDTQY
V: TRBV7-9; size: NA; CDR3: ASSLRTWEGYT
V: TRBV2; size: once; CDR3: ASSATGTQETQY